Listed below are T cell receptor beta chains from one sample, sequenced in a study of blood T cell repertoires in COVID-19. The assay was immunoSEQ multiplex PCR, and TCRdb's table has in-frame clones only and misses some. The sample has 120,000 to 150,000 clones; about 83% are singletons. Specimen: PBMCs or T cells enriched from blood (not recorded which). These receptor sequences come from a woman aged 50 to 60 who had been exposed to COVID-19. The CDR3 runs from the conserved cysteine through the conserved F or W. Fields, in order: D gene, V gene, J gene, clone size, CDR3 protein, CDR3 DNA. The D gene is left open where the match is weak. The size entry is marked missing in some rows and otherwise reads once, few, many or a size class.

TRBD1	TRBV9	TRBJ2-2	-	CASSVGNRGDGELFF	TGTGCCAGCAGCGTAGGCAACAGGGGGGATGGGGAGCTGTTTTTT
TRBD1	TRBV27	TRBJ1-5	-	CASSFAGGGQPQHF	TGTGCCAGCAGTTTCGCAGGGGGCGGTCAGCCCCAGCATTTT
TRBD2	TRBV7-2	TRBJ2-7	-	CASSLETSLWSDVVFEQYF	TGTGCCAGCAGCTTAGAGACTAGCTTATGGTCAGATGTTGTCTTCGAGCAGTACTTC
-	TRBV4-1	TRBJ1-1	-	CASSRGHGNTEAFF	TGCGCCAGCAGCCGCGGACACGGAAACACTGAAGCTTTCTTT
TRBD1	TRBV6-5	TRBJ2-4	-	CASRDRGTNIQYF	TGTGCCAGCAGGGACAGGGGGACAAACATTCAGTACTTC
-	TRBV2	TRBJ1-1	-	CASSTVQGMNTEAFF	TGTGCCAGCAGTACTGTTCAGGGGATGAACACTGAAGCTTTCTTT
TRBD1	TRBV7-9	TRBJ1-2	-	CASSGPGQGSRYTF	TGTGCCAGCAGCGGACCGGGACAGGGGTCGCGCTACACCTTC
TRBD1	TRBV6-2/TRBV6-3	TRBJ2-3	-	CASSPGQGADTQYF	TGTGCCAGCAGTCCGGGACAGGGGGCAGATACGCAGTATTTT
TRBD1	TRBV5-1	TRBJ1-4	-	CASSPAGTGLGKLFF	TGCGCCAGCAGCCCCGCCGGGACAGGGTTAGGAAAACTGTTTTTT
-	TRBV24-1	TRBJ1-5	-	CATSQGSNQPQHF	TGTGCCACCAGTCAGGGAAGCAATCAGCCCCAGCATTTT
-	TRBV28	TRBJ2-7	-	CASNHRAGTGHEQYF	TGTGCCAGCAATCATCGAGCAGGCACTGGTCACGAGCAGTACTTC
-	TRBV30	TRBJ1-2	-	CAWSAGYGYTF	TGTGCCTGGAGCGCAGGGTATGGCTACACCTTC
TRBD1	TRBV12-5	TRBJ1-1	-	CASGLVIPNRGRSAFF	TGTGCTAGTGGTTTGGTAATTCCGAACAGGGGTCGGTCAGCTTTCTTT
-	TRBV4-2	TRBJ1-5	-	CASSQGGGQQNQPQHF	TGTGCCAGCAGCCAAGGGGGGGGGCAGCAGAATCAGCCCCAGCATTTT
TRBD2	TRBV10-3	TRBJ2-5	-	CAISESPSGSETQYF	TGTGCCATCAGTGAGTCTCCTAGCGGGAGTGAGACCCAGTACTTC
-	TRBV12-3/TRBV12-4	TRBJ1-5	-	CASSFFDQPQHF	TGTGCCAGCAGTTTTTTCGATCAGCCCCAGCATTTT
-	TRBV7-3	TRBJ2-5	-	CASSLGGGAETQYF	TGTGCCAGCAGCCTAGGGGGTGGGGCGGAGACCCAGTACTTC
-	TRBV6-5	TRBJ2-2	-	CASTLSYTGELFF	TGTGCCAGCACCCTGAGCTACACCGGGGAGCTGTTTTTT
-	TRBV19	TRBJ1-4	-	CASSRNYKLFF	TGTGCCAGTAGTAGGAACTATAAACTGTTTTTT
-	TRBV27	TRBJ1-6	-	CASSLNWQDGSPLHF	TGTGCCAGCAGTTTAAATTGGCAGGATGGGTCACCCCTCCACTTT
TRBD2	TRBV4-3	TRBJ2-5	-	CASSQEGGQETQYF	TGCGCCAGCAGCCAAGAGGGGGGGCAAGAGACCCAGTACTTC
-	TRBV25-1	TRBJ1-1	-	CASSDPYTEAFF	TGTGCCAGCAGTGATCCGTACACTGAAGCTTTCTTT
-	TRBV6-4	TRBJ2-1	-	CASSLTPGSYNEQFF	TGTGCCAGCAGTCTAACCCCCGGCTCCTACAATGAGCAGTTCTTC
-	TRBV19	TRBJ2-1	-	CASSIPSRPSYNEQFF	TGTGCCAGTAGTATTCCCTCCAGGCCCTCCTACAATGAGCAGTTCTTC
TRBD1	TRBV5-1	TRBJ1-1	-	CASSFNRGRGNTEAFF	TGCGCCAGCAGCTTTAACAGGGGGCGCGGGAACACTGAAGCTTTCTTT
-	TRBV7-9	TRBJ1-4	-	CASSLDGSEKLFF	TGTGCCAGCAGCTTAGACGGTTCTGAAAAACTGTTTTTT
TRBD1	TRBV7-9	TRBJ1-1	-	CASSLAGTGEERAFF	TGTGCCAGCAGCTTAGCGGGGACAGGGGAGGAGAGGGCTTTCTTT
-	TRBV6-5	TRBJ2-3	-	CASRETGSPSDTQYF	TGTGCCAGCAGGGAGACAGGTAGCCCCAGCGATACGCAGTATTTT
TRBD1	TRBV11-2	TRBJ1-6	-	CASSLSTGENSPLHF	TGTGCCAGCAGCTTATCGACAGGGGAGAATTCACCCCTCCACTTT
-	TRBV6-2/TRBV6-3	TRBJ2-2	-	CASSLRENTGELFF	TGTGCCAGCAGTCTCCGGGAGAACACCGGGGAGCTGTTTTTT
-	TRBV18	TRBJ1-1	-	CASSLGGRNTEAFF	TGTGCCAGCTCACTAGGAGGGAGGAACACTGAAGCTTTCTTT
-	TRBV7-2	TRBJ1-1	few	CASRLGGATEAFF	TGTGCCAGCAGACTCGGGGGAGCCACTGAAGCTTTCTTT
TRBD1	TRBV14	TRBJ1-4	-	CASSRTGAPEKLFF	TGTGCCAGCAGCCGGACAGGTGCCCCTGAAAAACTGTTTTTT
TRBD1	TRBV15	TRBJ2-7	-	CATRGGFAGGAREQYF	TGTGCCACCAGAGGTGGGTTCGCAGGGGGCGCGCGCGAGCAGTACTTC
-	TRBV1	TRBJ2-7	once	CTSIRAGTSYEQYF	TGCACCAGCATACGGGCGGGTACCTCCTACGAGCAGTACTTC
TRBD2	TRBV4-2	TRBJ2-2	-	CASSQKRGTGELFF	TGTGCCAGCAGCCAAAAGCGGGGGACCGGGGAGCTGTTTTTT
-	TRBV6-5	TRBJ2-7	-	CASSHGYTYEQYF	TGTGCCAGCAGTCACGGGTATACCTACGAGCAGTACTTC
-	TRBV29-1	TRBJ2-2	-	CSHLANTGELFF	TGCAGCCACCTAGCGAACACCGGGGAGCTGTTTTTT
-	TRBV3-1/TRBV3-2	TRBJ1-1	-	CASSFGIPGTEAFF	TGTGCCAGCAGCTTCGGGATCCCGGGCACTGAAGCTTTCTTT
TRBD1	TRBV27	TRBJ2-1	-	CASRQYTGTGYNEQFF	TGTGCCAGCAGACAATATACCGGGACAGGGTACAATGAGCAGTTCTTC
TRBD1	TRBV2	TRBJ1-1	-	CASSDGRGVTADEAFF	TGTGCCAGCAGTGATGGCAGGGGGGTCACCGCTGATGAAGCTTTCTTT
TRBD1	TRBV5-6	TRBJ1-4	-	CASTPTGGTNEKLFF	TGTGCCAGCACTCCGACAGGGGGCACTAATGAAAAACTGTTTTTT
-	TRBV6-6	TRBJ2-3	-	CASSYFSAVTDTQYF	TGTGCCAGCAGTTACTTTAGCGCCGTCACAGATACGCAGTATTTT
-	TRBV9	TRBJ1-1	few	CASSQREGPGTEAFF	TGTGCCAGCAGCCAAAGGGAGGGCCCTGGCACTGAAGCTTTCTTT